This is a list of T cell receptor beta chains from one sample in a study of beta chain features in type 1 diabetes. Data came from immunoSEQ multiplex PCR; TCRdb stores just in-frame clones and leaves some out. The sample has 860,000 or so clones; roughly 15% are singletons. The source material was naive CD4+ T cells from blood. Receptors were obtained from a woman aged 18-30 years in good health. Both conserved end residues are part of each CDR3. The D gene is left open where the match is weak. Clone size is stated in some rows and not others, as once, few, many or a class when expanded.

size	D	J	V	CDR3	DNA
-	TRBD2	TRBJ2-5	TRBV9	CASSVAAGGEKTQYF	TGTGCCAGCAGCGTAGCGGCGGGAGGGGAGAAGACCCAGTACTTC
-	-	TRBJ1-5	TRBV28	CASSSGQLVNQPQHF	TGTGCCAGCAGTTCCGGACAGTTGGTCAATCAGCCCCAGCATTTT
-	-	TRBJ2-2	TRBV12-5	CASGLHRSANTGELFF	TGTGCTAGTGGTTTGCATCGTTCCGCGAACACCGGGGAGCTGTTTTTT
few	-	TRBJ2-3	TRBV2	CASTLRTDTQYF	TGTGCCAGCACATTACGCACAGATACGCAGTATTTT
-	-	TRBJ2-7	TRBV28	CASRRGGQGYEQYF	TGTGCCAGTCGGCGCGGGGGACAAGGCTACGAGCAGTACTTC
-	-	TRBJ2-3	TRBV7-9	CASSSAPLTQYF	TGTGCCAGCAGCTCCGCCCCTTTGACGCAGTATTTT
few	-	TRBJ2-7	TRBV4-1	CASSQEIGAYEQYF	TGCGCCAGCAGCCAAGAAATAGGAGCCTACGAGCAGTACTTC
-	TRBD2	TRBJ2-5	TRBV7-2	CASRPNSGSWKETQYF	TGTGCCAGCAGGCCTAATAGCGGGAGTTGGAAAGAGACCCAGTACTTC
few	TRBD2	TRBJ2-7	TRBV7-9	CASSLVLAGGNEQYF	TGTGCCAGCAGCTTAGTGCTAGCGGGAGGAAACGAGCAGTACTTC
-	TRBD1	TRBJ2-6	TRBV9	CASSLRDRGLSGANVLTF	TGTGCCAGCAGCCTTCGGGACAGGGGGCTCTCTGGGGCCAACGTCCTGACTTTC
few	-	TRBJ1-2	TRBV28	CASRPRRTGINYGYTF	TGTGCCAGCAGACCAAGACGTACCGGGATTAACTATGGCTACACCTTC
few	-	TRBJ1-3	TRBV9	CASSVESAPNTIYF	TGTGCCAGCAGCGTAGAGTCCGCCCCAAACACCATATATTTT
few	-	TRBJ1-4	TRBV27	CASATGQAPNEKLFF	TGTGCCAGCGCGACGGGCCAGGCGCCAAATGAAAAACTGTTTTTT
-	-	TRBJ2-5	TRBV11-2	CASSPGVVTETQYF	TGTGCCAGCAGCCCCGGGGTCGTTACGGAGACCCAGTACTTC
few	-	TRBJ1-1	TRBV4-2	CASSPQGLLNTEAFF	TGTGCCAGCAGCCCCCAGGGCCTATTGAACACTGAAGCTTTCTTT
-	-	TRBJ2-1	TRBV11-3	CASGRGLEQFF	TGTGCCAGCGGGCGAGGACTTGAGCAGTTCTTC
-	-	TRBJ2-2	TRBV10-3	CAISHDRNTGELFF	TGTGCCATCAGTCATGACAGGAACACCGGGGAGCTGTTTTTT
few	-	TRBJ1-3	TRBV19	CASKRGNTIYF	TGTGCCAGTAAGCGGGGAAACACCATATATTTT
-	TRBD2	TRBJ2-7	TRBV29-1	CSVVLGGGPTYEQYF	TGCAGCGTTGTCCTGGGCGGGGGGCCGACGTACGAGCAGTACTTC
-	TRBD1	TRBJ2-2	TRBV2	CASSADRVYTGELFF	TGTGCCAGCAGCGCCGACAGGGTTTACACCGGGGAGCTGTTTTTT
few	-	TRBJ1-1	TRBV2	CASVGQPNTEAFF	TGTGCCAGCGTAGGACAGCCCAACACTGAAGCTTTCTTT
few	TRBD1	TRBJ2-7	TRBV25-1	CASSEPGQGSSEQYF	TGTGCCAGCAGTGAACCCGGACAGGGCTCTAGCGAGCAGTACTTC
few	-	TRBJ2-2	TRBV7-9	CASSLERANTGELFF	TGTGCCAGCAGCTTGGAGAGGGCCAACACCGGGGAGCTGTTTTTT
-	-	TRBJ1-5	TRBV28	CASSSLRGSRNQPQHF	TGTGCCAGCAGTTCGCTCCGTGGCAGTCGCAATCAGCCCCAGCATTTT